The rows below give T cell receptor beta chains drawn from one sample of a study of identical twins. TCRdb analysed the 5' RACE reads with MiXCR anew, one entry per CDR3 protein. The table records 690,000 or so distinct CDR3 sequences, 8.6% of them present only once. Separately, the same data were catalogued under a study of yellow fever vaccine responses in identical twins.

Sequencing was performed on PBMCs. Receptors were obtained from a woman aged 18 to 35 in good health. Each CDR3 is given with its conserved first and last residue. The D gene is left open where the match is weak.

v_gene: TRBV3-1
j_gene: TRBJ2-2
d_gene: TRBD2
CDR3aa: CASSPYIAGGGTGELFF

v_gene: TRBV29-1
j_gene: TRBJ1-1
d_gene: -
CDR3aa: CSVGGPGRTEAFF

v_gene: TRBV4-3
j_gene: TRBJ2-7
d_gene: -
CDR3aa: CASSQRVIGYEQYF

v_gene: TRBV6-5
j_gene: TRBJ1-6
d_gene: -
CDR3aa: CASSYSSSRTSLHF

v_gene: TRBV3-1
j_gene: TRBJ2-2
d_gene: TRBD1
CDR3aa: CASSPGQENTGELFF

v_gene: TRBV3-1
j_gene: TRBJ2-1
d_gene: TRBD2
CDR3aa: CASSQEFGLAGPSHEQFF

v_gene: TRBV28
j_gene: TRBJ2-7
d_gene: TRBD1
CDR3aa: CASSGGTGPEQYF

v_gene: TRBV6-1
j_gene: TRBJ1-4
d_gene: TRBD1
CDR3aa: CASRRGQGEEKLFF

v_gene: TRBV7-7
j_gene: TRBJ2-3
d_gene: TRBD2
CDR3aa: CASSKLAGVGPSTDTQYF

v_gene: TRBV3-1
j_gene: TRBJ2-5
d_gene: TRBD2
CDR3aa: CASSHGSLAGRETQYF

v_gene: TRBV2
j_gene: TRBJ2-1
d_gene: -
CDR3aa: CASTLDRTNYNEQFF

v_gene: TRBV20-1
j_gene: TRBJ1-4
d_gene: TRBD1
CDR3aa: CSATTGTGFEKLFF

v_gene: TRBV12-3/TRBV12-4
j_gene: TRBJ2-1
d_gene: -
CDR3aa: CASSLGGTEQFF

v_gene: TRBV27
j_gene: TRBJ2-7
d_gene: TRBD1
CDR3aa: CASSLQGTGSYEQYF

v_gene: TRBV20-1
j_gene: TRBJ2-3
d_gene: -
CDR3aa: CSASDLGYTQYF

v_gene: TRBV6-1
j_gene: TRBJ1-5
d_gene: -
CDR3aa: CASSRIQTSNQPQHF

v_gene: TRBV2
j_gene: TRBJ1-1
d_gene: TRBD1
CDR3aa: CASSPGQGALNTEAFF

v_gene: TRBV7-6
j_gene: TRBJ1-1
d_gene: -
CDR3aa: CASSLGGSGNTEAFF

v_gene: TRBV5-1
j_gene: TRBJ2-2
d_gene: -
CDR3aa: CASSISPSGELFF

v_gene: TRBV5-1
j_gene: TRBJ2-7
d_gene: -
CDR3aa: CASSRVGGSEQYF

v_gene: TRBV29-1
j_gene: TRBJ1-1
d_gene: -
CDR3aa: CSVEHNEAFF

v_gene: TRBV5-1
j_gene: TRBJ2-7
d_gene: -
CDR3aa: CASSSIGGVRYEQYF

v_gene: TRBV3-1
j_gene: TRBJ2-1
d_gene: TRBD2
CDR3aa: CASTLTSGAAYNEQFF

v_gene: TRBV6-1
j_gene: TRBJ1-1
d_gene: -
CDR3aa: CASSESLRGGHTEAFF

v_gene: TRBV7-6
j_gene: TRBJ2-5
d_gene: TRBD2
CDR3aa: CASVLAGSQETQYF

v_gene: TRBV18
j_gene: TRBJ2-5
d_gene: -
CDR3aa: CASSPKEGAQYF

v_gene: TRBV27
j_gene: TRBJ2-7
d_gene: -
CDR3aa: CASSWRGRQYF

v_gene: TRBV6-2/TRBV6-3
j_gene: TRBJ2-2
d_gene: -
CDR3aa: CASSYSPLAGELFF

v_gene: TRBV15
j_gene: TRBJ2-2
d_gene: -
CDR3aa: CATSRVGAGELFF

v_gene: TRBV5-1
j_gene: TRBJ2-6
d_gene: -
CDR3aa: CASSLTVSGANVLTF

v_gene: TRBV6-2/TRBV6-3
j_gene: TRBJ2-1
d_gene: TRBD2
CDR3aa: CASRPLAGGRYYNEQFF

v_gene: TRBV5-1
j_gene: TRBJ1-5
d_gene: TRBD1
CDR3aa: CASSPTGDRNQPQHF

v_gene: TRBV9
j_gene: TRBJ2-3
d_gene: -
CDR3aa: CASSVVPATDTQYF

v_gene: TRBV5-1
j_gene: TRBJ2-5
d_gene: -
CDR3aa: CASSAVGQTGETQYF

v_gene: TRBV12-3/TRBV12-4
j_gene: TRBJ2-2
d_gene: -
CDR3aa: CASSFGGRRTGELFF

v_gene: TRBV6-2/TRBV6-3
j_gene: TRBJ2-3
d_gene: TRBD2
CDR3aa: CARPRAIPLTSGGYTDTQYF

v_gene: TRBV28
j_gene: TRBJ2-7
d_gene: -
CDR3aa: CASSPPSFGSLYYEQYF

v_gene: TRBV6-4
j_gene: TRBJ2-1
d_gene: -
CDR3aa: CASSDSLGDEQFF

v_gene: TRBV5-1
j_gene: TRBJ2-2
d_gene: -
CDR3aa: CASSAGAQGTGELFF

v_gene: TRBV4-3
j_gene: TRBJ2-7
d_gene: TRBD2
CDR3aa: CASSPSGTREYEQYF

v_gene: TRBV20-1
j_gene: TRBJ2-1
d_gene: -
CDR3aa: CSARSGVQAYNEQFF

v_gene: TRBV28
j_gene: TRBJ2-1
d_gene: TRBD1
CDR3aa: CASSSTRQGRHNEQFF

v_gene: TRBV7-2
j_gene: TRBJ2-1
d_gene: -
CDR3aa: CASSFDRSYNEQFF

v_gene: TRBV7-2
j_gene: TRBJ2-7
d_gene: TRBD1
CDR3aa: CASNLDRGLYEQYF

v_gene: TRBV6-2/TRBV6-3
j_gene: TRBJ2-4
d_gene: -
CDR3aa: CASSYRGIKNIQYF

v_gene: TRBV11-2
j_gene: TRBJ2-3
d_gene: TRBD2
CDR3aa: CASSPTVAGVTSTDTQYF

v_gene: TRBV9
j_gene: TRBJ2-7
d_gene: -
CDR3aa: CASSVGQDPYEQYF

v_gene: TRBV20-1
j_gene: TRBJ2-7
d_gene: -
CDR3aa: CSARDLGDSSYEQYF

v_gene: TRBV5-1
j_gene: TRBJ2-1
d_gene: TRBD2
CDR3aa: CASSLGTSVYNEQFF

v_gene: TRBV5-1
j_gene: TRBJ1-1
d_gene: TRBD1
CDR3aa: CASSLIPGQGESTEAFF

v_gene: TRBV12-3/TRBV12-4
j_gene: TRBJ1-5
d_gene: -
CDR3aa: CASSLGDYSNQPQHF